This entry is about one T cell receptor beta chain. This record comes from a study of blood T cell repertoires in COVID-19. Libraries were prepared by immunoSEQ multiplex PCR; TCRdb keeps only in-frame clonotypes and omits some of them. The repertoire holds 150,000 or so clones, with about nine tenths as singletons. The CDR3 runs 15 residues. Germline assignment: CDR1 LNHNV and CDR2 YYDKDF (reference sequence). Deletions cut 0 bases from V and 1 base from J, with 9 bases between. The chain joins TRBV15 to TRBJ1-1, with D unresolved. The clonotype was recovered from a man aged 55 to 70 with active or convalescent COVID-19. The sample comprised peripheral blood. The chain's CDR3 is CATSRELSPNTEAFF. The CDR3 nucleotides are TGTGCCACCAGCAGAGAACTTAGCCCGAACACTGAAGCTTTCTTT.